The sequence of this T cell receptor (beta chain) was determined in a study of T cell responses to AZD1222 COVID-19 vaccine. The CDR3 is made up of 13 amino acids. The V and J ends lost 4 bases and 8 bases, in that order; junction bases with no gene match: 3. CDR1 and CDR2 (germline): SGHRS, YFSETQ. Repertoires were generated with immunoSEQ multiplex PCR, while TCRdb's copy carries only in-frame clones and drops some. This sample has under 150,000 clones; roughly 87% occur once, and the top ten carry roughly a tenth. The input for sequencing was peripheral blood, taken 28 days after the second AZD1222 dose. The sequence was collected from an adult who received the AZD1222 COVID-19 vaccine. The rearrangement uses TRBV5-1 and TRBJ1-4, with 9 bases identical to TRBD1. The DNA for the CDR3 is TGCGCCAGCAGCCTGGGACAGGGAGAAAAACTGTTTTTT. It translates to CASSLGQGEKLFF. Full variable domain (missing parts from reference TRBV5-1 and TRBJ1-4): KAGVTQTPRYLIKTRGQQVTLSCSPISGHRSVSWYQQTPGQGLQFLFEYFSETQRNKGNFPGRFSGRQFSNSRSEMNVSTLELGDSALYLCASSLGQGEKLFFGSGTQLSVL.